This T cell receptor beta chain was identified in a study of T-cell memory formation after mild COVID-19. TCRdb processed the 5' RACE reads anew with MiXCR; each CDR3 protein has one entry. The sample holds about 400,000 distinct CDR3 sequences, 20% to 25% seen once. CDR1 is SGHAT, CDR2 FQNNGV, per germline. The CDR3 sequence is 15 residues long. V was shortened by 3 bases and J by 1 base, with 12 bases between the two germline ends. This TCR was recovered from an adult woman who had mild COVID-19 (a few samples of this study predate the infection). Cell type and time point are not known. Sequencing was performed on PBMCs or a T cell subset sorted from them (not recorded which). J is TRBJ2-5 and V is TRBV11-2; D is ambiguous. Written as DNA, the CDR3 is TGTGCCAGCAGCTTCATTAGGGCTCCCCAAGAGACCCAGTACTTC. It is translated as CASSFIRAPQETQYF. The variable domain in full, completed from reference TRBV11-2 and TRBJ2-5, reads EAGVAQSPRYKIIEKRQSVAFWCNPISGHATLYWYQQILGQGPKLLIQFQNNGVVDDSQLPKDRFSAERLKGVDSTLKIQPAKLEDSAVYLCASSFIRAPQETQYFGPGTRLLVL.